The next 10 T cell receptor beta chains were all read from a single sample in a study of T cell responses to AZD1222 COVID-19 vaccine. Clones were read by immunoSEQ multiplex PCR, and TCRdb kept only the in-frame ones, dropping some. The table shows about 130,000 clones, with 80% to 90% occurring only once. Sequenced material: peripheral blood, taken on day 0 of AZD1222 vaccination. These receptor sequences come from an adult in good health.

The chain uses TRBV6-4 and TRBJ1-1, with D possibly being TRBD1 (5 bases). Germline loops: CDR1 MRHNA, CDR2 SNTAGT. This CDR3 has 15 amino acids. Trimming cost V 0 bases and J 3 bases, with 11 bases left between them. The CDR3 nucleotides read TGTGCCAGCAGTGACTCAGGCTGGGGGGACACTGAAGCTTTCTTT. Translated: CASSDSGWGDTEAFF.

The chain joins TRBV12-5 to TRBJ1-4, with TRBD1 identical over 7 bases. The CDR3 has 14 residues. Germline V gene data show CDR1 as LGHNT and CDR2 as FRNRAP. The J segment lost 4 bases and the V segment lost 6 bases, leaving 5 bases of the junction unmatched. CDR3 loop: CASGRDSYNEKLFF. In DNA form, the CDR3 reads TGTGCTAGTGGCCGGGACAGTTATAATGAAAAACTGTTTTTT.

The chain recombines TRBV5-1 with TRBJ2-2; D remains unclear. With 3 bases removed from V and 0 bases from J, the gap between germline ends came to 9 bases. The length of the CDR3 is 15 residues. Germline loops: CDR1 SGHRS, CDR2 YFSETQ. CDR3 DNA sequence: TGCGCCAGCAGCTGGGCGCTAGCGAACACCGGGGAGCTGTTTTTT. Its protein is CASSWALANTGELFF.

This chain joins TRBV25-1 and TRBJ1-2, with D maybe TRBD1 (6 bases). With 3 bases removed from V and 5 bases from J, the gap between germline ends came to 13 bases. The CDR3 consists of 14 residues. Looked up from germline, CDR1 is MGHDK and CDR2 is SYGVNS. The CDR3 reads CASSDVSDRYGYTF. CDR3 nucleotides: TGTGCCAGCAGTGATGTCTCGGACAGATATGGCTACACCTTC.

This clone has only a few counts. J is TRBJ1-1 and V is TRBV15; D gene unclear. Germline loops: CDR1 LNHNV, CDR2 YYDKDF (reference sequence). CDR3 length equals 13 residues. V was shortened by 5 bases and J by 1 base, with 8 bases between the two germline ends. CDR3 residues: CATSFTGNTEAFF. CDR3 sequence (DNA): TGTGCCACCAGCTTTACGGGGAACACTGAAGCTTTCTTT.

Details on this clone: At the DNA level, this CDR3 is encoded by other sequences in the same sample as well. The chain uses TRBV2 and TRBJ1-1; no clear D gene. Germline V gene lookup returns CDR1 SNHLY and CDR2 FYNNEI. The CDR3 totals 13 residues. The germline V and J ends were trimmed by 3 bases and 0 bases, with 5 bases remaining between them. As DNA, the CDR3 is TGTGCCAGCAGTGAGGGAGTGAACACTGAAGCTTTCTTT. Amino acid sequence: CASSEGVNTEAFF. The full variable domain, in which reference TRBV2 and TRBJ1-1 provide the parts outside the CDR3, is EPEVTQTPSHQVTQMGQEVILRCVPISNHLYFYWYRQILGQKVEFLVSFYNNEISEKSEIFDDQFSVERPDGSNFTLKIRSTKLEDSAMYFCASSEGVNTEAFFGQGTRLTVV.

The chain links TRBV19 to TRBJ2-6; D unclear. Trimming stripped 1 base from V and 0 bases from J, with 4 bases between. Per the germline V gene, CDR1 is LNHDA and CDR2 is SQIVND (reference sequence). The CDR3 loop spans 15 amino acids. This CDR3 is CASSIVNSGANVLTF. CDR3 coding DNA: TGTGCCAGTAGTATAGTCAACTCTGGGGCCAACGTCCTGACTTTC.

The chain carries TRBV5-1 and TRBJ2-2, with D tentatively TRBD2 (5 bases). The CDR3 runs 16 residues. Trimming took off 2 bases at V and 2 bases at J, with 13 bases between the two ends. CDR1 is SGHRS, CDR2 YFSETQ, per germline. CDR3 sequence reads: CASSLNPGTNTGELFF. CDR3 DNA: TGCGCCAGCAGCTTAAACCCGGGAACCAACACCGGGGAGCTGTTTTTT.

V gene TRBV6-5 combines with J gene TRBJ2-2; tentative D call: TRBD2 (5 bases). V was shortened by 5 bases and J by 1 base, with 11 bases between the two germline ends. The CDR3 sequence is 15 residues long. Looked up from germline, CDR1 is MNHEY and CDR2 is SVGAGI. DNA for the CDR3: TGTGCCAGCAGTCCGGGCGGGCAGAACACCGGGGAGCTGTTTTTT. As protein: CASSPGGQNTGELFF.

V usage is TRBV12-3 or TRBV12-4 and J usage is TRBJ2-7; 9 bases match TRBD1. The CDR3 has 13 amino acids. V gave up 7 bases and J gave up 5 bases; unmatched junction bases: 6. The CDR3 loop reads CASKGTGNNEQYF. DNA for the CDR3: TGTGCCAGCAAAGGGACAGGGAACAACGAGCAGTACTTC.